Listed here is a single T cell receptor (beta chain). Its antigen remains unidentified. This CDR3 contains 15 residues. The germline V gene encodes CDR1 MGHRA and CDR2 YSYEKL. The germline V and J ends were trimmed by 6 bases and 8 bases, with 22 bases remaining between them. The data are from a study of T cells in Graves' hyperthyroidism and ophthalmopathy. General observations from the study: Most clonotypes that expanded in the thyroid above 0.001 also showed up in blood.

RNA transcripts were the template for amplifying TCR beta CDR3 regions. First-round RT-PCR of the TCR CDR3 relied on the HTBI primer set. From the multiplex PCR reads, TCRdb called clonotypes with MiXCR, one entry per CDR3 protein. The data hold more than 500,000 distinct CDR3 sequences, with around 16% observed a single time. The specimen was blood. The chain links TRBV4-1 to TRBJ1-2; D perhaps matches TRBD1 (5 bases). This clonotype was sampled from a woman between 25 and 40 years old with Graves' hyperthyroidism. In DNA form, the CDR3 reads TGCGCCAGCAGATGGAGTGCGGTTGAGGGGCGAGGCTACACCTTC. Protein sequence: CASRWSAVEGRGYTF.